The TCR beta chain under discussion was sequenced for a study of T cell clonotyping in hematopoietic cell transplantation. Points from the study as a whole: Higher Inverse Simpson Index values in graft donor and pretransplant recipient predicted broader posttransplant TCR diversity. Few recipient clonotypes overlapped donors; over 95% were de novo at given depth.

Note on this clone: Its antigen is not identified.

Repertoires were generated with immunoSEQ multiplex PCR, while TCRdb's copy carries only in-frame clones and drops some. The repertoire holds around 15,000 clones, with over 90% as singletons. This CDR3 has 15 amino acids. Germline CDR1 is SEHNR and CDR2 is FQNEAQ (reference sequence). Trimming at V came to 1 base and at J to 0 bases, leaving 3 bases not matched to a gene. The sequenced sample was peripheral blood mononuclear cells. V gene TRBV7-9 combines with J gene TRBJ2-7; 7 bases match TRBD1. The sequence derives from a man aged 35 to 55 in good health. Some clones in this sample may be carry-over from other donors' samples. CDR3 residues: CASSLDGTASYEQYF. CDR3 sequence (DNA): TGTGCCAGCAGCTTAGATGGGACAGCCTCCTACGAGCAGTACTTC.